This TCR beta chain was obtained from a study of somatic mutations in cytotoxic T cells in rheumatoid arthritis. The CDR3 totals 11 residues. Trimming removed 2 bases from V and 2 bases from J, with 1 base in between. Germline assignment: CDR1 SGHDT and CDR2 YYEEEE. Produced via immunoSEQ multiplex PCR; TCRdb's table is partial and in-frame only. The table has under 20,000 clones, approximately 80% seen once. The clonotype was recovered from an adult with rheumatoid arthritis. The sample comprised CD8+ T cells sorted from blood. This chain uses TRBV5-6 with TRBJ2-5; D unclear. CDR3 coding DNA: TGTGCCAGCAGCTTACAAGAGACCCAGTACTTC. Its translation is CASSLQETQYF.